The 16 T cell receptor beta chains below were found in one sample sequenced in a study of blood T cell repertoires in COVID-19. The method was immunoSEQ multiplex PCR; TCRdb's version includes in-frame clones alone and lacks a portion of them. The sample consists of 200,000 to 300,000 clones, about 89% of them appearing once. The sample consisted of PBMCs or T cells enriched from blood (not recorded which). These receptors all stem from a woman between 18 and 30 years old who had recovered from COVID-19.

The chain couples TRBV29-1 to TRBJ1-3; TRBD1 agrees at 9 bases. The CDR3 is 16 amino acids. Germline trimming cut 0 bases from V and 0 bases from J; bases unmatched to any gene: 3. CDR1 and CDR2 from the germline V gene are SQVTM and ANQGSEA. The CDR3 DNA sequence: TGCAGCGTTGAAGATCGGACAGGGGCCTCTGGAAACACCATATATTTT. Translated: CSVEDRTGASGNTIYF.

The chain is built from TRBV7-3 and TRBJ1-2, with a tentative D call TRBD1 (5 bases). The CDR3 is 13 amino acids. V shed 3 bases and J shed 2 bases, with 7 bases lying between them. Looked up from germline, CDR1 is SGHTA and CDR2 is FQGTGA. CDR3 sequence: CASSLNRNYGYTF. The CDR3 coding sequence is TGTGCCAGCAGCTTGAACAGGAACTATGGCTACACCTTC.

V and J are TRBV11-3 and TRBJ1-3, with no clear D. The germline gives CDR1 SGHNT, CDR2 YENEEA. V lost 5 bases and J 0 bases, leaving 14 bases between the germline ends. This CDR3 has 16 residues. The CDR3 sequence: CASSPPGSYSGNTIYF. The DNA for the CDR3 is TGTGCCAGCAGCCCACCGGGGTCATACTCTGGAAACACCATATATTTT.

This chain links TRBV19 with TRBJ2-7, with 7 nucleotides matching TRBD1. Trimming cost V 4 bases and J 2 bases; bases outside gene matches: 11. This CDR3 has 16 amino acids. Germline V gene lookup returns CDR1 LNHDA and CDR2 SQIVND (reference sequence). The CDR3 loop is CASSKERGQMTYEQYF. In DNA form, the CDR3 reads TGTGCCAGTAGTAAGGAAAGGGGACAGATGACCTACGAGCAGTACTTC.

J is TRBJ1-5 and V is TRBV12-5; weak D call: TRBD1 (6 bases). This CDR3 comprises 20 residues. V was clipped by 0 bases and J by 0 bases, with 21 bases between them. CDR1 LGHNT and CDR2 FRNRAP come from the germline V gene. CDR3 loop: CASGLVQVLDRFNSNQPQHF. In nucleotides, the CDR3 is TGTGCTAGTGGTTTGGTACAAGTGTTAGACAGGTTCAATAGCAATCAGCCCCAGCATTTT.

The chain recombines TRBV29-1 with TRBJ1-1; TRBD1 aligns across 8 bases. The CDR3 loop spans 13 amino acids. Trimming took 5 bases from V and 2 from J; bases not matched to a gene: 4. The germline gives CDR1 SQVTM, CDR2 ANQGSEA. The CDR3 spells CSVLDRANTEAFF. In DNA form, the CDR3 reads TGCAGCGTTCTGGACAGGGCTAACACTGAAGCTTTCTTT.

The gene calls are TRBV6-2 or TRBV6-3 and TRBJ1-5, with D uncertain. CDR1 is MNHEY and CDR2 is SVGEGT in the germline V gene. The CDR3 length is 14 residues. V gave up 6 bases and J gave up 0 bases, with 9 bases separating them. CDR3 nucleotide sequence: TGTGCCAGCAGGTACGTCGGTAGCAATCAGCCCCAGCATTTT. Residues: CASRYVGSNQPQHF.

The chain links TRBV19 to TRBJ1-2; D uncertain. Trimming shortened V by 3 bases and J by 8 bases, and 16 bases separated the two germline ends. CDR3 length: 14 amino acids. Germline values: CDR1 LNHDA, CDR2 SQIVND (reference sequence). The DNA of the CDR3 is TGTGCCAGTAGTATTCCGTTCAGGCTGGAAGGCTACACCTTC. This gives the protein CASSIPFRLEGYTF. The full variable domain, with the rest looked up from reference TRBV19 and TRBJ1-2, is DGGITQSPKYLFRKEGQNVTLSCEQNLNHDAMYWYRQDPGQGLRLIYYSQIVNDFQKGDIAEGYSVSREKKESFPLTVTSAQKNPTAFYLCASSIPFRLEGYTFGSGTRLTVV.

The chain carries TRBV7-9 and TRBJ2-2; no clear D. CDR3 length equals 11 residues. Per the germline V gene, CDR1 is SEHNR and CDR2 is FQNEAQ (reference sequence). V was pared by 5 bases and J by 5 bases, with 3 bases between. The CDR3 DNA sequence: TGTGCCAGCAGCCGGACCGGGGAGCTGTTTTTT. Translation gives CASSRTGELFF.

The J gene is TRBJ2-2, the V gene TRBV7-7, with 8 nucleotides matching TRBD1. The CDR3 length is 15 residues. Per the germline V gene, CDR1 is SSHAT and CDR2 is FNYEAQ (reference sequence). Trimming took 4 bases from V and 5 from J; bases not matched to a gene: 6. The CDR3 coding sequence is TGTGCCAGCAGCTCCGGACAGGGTGGGACCGGGGAGCTGTTTTTT. Translating gives CASSSGQGGTGELFF.

The V call is TRBV15, the J call TRBJ2-5, with a tentative D call TRBD1 (5 bases). CDR1 and CDR2 (germline): LNHNV, YYDKDF (reference sequence). Trimming took 0 bases from V and 4 from J, leaving 12 bases between them. The length of the CDR3 is 15 residues. CDR3 DNA sequence: TGTGCCACCAGCAGAGAAGGCAGGGATAGAGAGACCCAGTACTTC. Its protein product is CATSREGRDRETQYF. Based on the CDR3 plus reference TRBV15 and TRBJ2-5, the full variable domain is DAMVIQNPRYQVTQFGKPVTLSCSQTLNHNVMYWYQQKSSQAPKLLFHYYDKDFNNEADTPDNFQSRRPNTSFCFLDIRSPGLGDTAMYLCATSREGRDRETQYFGPGTRLLVL.

The chain employs TRBV11-3 and TRBJ2-2, with a weak D call TRBD2 (6 bases). The V and J ends lost 5 bases and 6 bases respectively, with 10 bases between them. This CDR3 is 13 amino acids long. Germline CDR1 SGHNT, CDR2 YENEEA. CDR3 DNA: TGTGCCAGCAGCCCTACTAGCCCCGGGGAGCTGTTTTTT. Its protein product is CASSPTSPGELFF.

This chain joins TRBV18 and TRBJ1-4, with 8 bases fitting TRBD1. The CDR3 has 17 residues. The ends lost 3 bases at V and 10 bases at J; junction bases unmatched: 16. Germline V gene lookup returns CDR1 KGHSH and CDR2 LQKENI. Here the CDR3 DNA reads TGTGCCAGCTCACCTCCGGGACAGGAATTGAGGAGGCGAAAACTGTTTTTT. Translated, it gives CASSPPGQELRRRKLFF.

The chain links TRBV30 to TRBJ2-7; TRBD1 agrees at 7 bases. The CDR3 extends over 14 amino acids. The V and J ends lost 3 bases and 1 base, in that order; junction bases with no gene match: 6. Germline V gene data show CDR1 as GTSNPN and CDR2 as SVGIG (reference sequence). CDR3 sequence reads: CAWRPDRVSYEQYF. CDR3 DNA: TGTGCCTGGAGGCCCGACAGGGTATCCTACGAGCAGTACTTC.

As concerns this clone: Other DNA sequences of this sample code for an identical CDR3. The chain links TRBV7-3 to TRBJ2-2; the match to TRBD2 covers 13 bases. The CDR3 spans 16 residues. Trimming took 2 bases from V and 5 from J; bases not matched to a gene: 2. Germline lookup yields CDR1 SGHTA and CDR2 FQGTGA. The CDR3 DNA is TGTGCCAGCAGCTTAGGACTAGCGGGAGCGACCGGGGAGCTGTTTTTT. Translation: CASSLGLAGATGELFF.

V is TRBV4-1 and J is TRBJ1-5; 7 bases are shared with TRBD1. Germline-derived CDR1 and CDR2 are MGHRA and YSYEKL. Unmatched junction bases numbered 12, after V lost 3 bases and J lost 1 base. The CDR3 length is 18 residues. The CDR3, as DNA: TGCGCCAGCAGCCATCCCGATGGACAGGCAGGAAGCAATCAGCCCCAGCATTTT. Translating it yields CASSHPDGQAGSNQPQHF.